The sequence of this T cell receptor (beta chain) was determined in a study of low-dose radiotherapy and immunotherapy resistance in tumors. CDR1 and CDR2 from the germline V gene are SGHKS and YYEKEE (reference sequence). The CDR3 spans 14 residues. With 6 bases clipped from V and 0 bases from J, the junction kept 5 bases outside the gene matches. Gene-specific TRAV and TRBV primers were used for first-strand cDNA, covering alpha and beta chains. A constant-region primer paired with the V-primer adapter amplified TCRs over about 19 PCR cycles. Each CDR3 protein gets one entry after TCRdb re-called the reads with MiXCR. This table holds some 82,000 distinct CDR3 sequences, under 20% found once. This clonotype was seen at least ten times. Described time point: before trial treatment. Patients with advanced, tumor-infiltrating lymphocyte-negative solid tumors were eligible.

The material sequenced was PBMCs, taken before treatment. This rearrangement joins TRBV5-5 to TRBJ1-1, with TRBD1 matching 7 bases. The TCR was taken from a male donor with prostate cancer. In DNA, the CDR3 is TGTGCCAGCACCGTGGGACAGTTGAACACTGAAGCTTTCTTT. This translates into CASTVGQLNTEAFF.